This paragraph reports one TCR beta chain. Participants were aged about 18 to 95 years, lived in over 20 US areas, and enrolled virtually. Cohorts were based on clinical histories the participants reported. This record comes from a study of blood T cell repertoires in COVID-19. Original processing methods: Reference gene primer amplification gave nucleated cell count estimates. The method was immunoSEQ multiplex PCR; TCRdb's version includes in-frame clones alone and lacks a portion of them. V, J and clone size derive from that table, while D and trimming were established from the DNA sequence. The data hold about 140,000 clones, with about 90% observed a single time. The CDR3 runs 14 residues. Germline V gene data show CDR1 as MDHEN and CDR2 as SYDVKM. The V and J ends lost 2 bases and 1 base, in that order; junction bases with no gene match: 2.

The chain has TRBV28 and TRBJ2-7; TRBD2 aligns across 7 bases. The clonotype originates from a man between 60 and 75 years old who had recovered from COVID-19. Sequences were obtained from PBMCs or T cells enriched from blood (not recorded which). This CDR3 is CASSLLAASYEQYF. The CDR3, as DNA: TGTGCCAGCAGTTTACTAGCGGCTTCCTACGAGCAGTACTTC.